This T cell receptor beta chain is from a study of identical twins. Unique molecular identifiers were present on the cDNA, which also gained a universal primer site by template switching. TCRdb analysed the 5' RACE reads with MiXCR anew, one entry per CDR3 protein. The table has under 350,000 distinct CDR3 sequences, roughly 9.7% seen once. Germline-derived CDR1 and CDR2 are LGHDT and YNNKEL (reference sequence). This CDR3 has 17 amino acids. J was trimmed by 4 bases and V by 0 bases; bases with no gene match: 5. With respect to this clonotype: Its antigen remains unidentified.

Points from the study as a whole: Invariant cells of the MAIT and iNKT types might have partly distorted the zero-insertion analyses. Out-of-frame alpha sequences common to twins exhibited an excess of low generation probability.

A further study also used this sample, focusing on yellow fever vaccine responses in identical twins.

The sequencing sample was made of CD8+ T cells sorted from blood. The clonotype comes from a woman under 30 in good health. The genes are TRBV3-1 and TRBJ2-4; 11 bases map to TRBD2. The CDR3 loop is CASSQETSGSTKNIQYF. The CDR3 DNA is TGTGCCAGCAGCCAAGAAACTAGCGGGAGTACTAAAAACATTCAGTACTTC.